Listed here is a single T cell receptor (beta chain). The data are from a study of blood T cell repertoires in COVID-19. Study-level background: Donors in the United States, Italy and Spain gave samples during acute or convalescent COVID-19. Sample material is recorded as cDNA or gDNA derived from T cells, B-cell-depleted T cells, or PBMCs.

Trimming removed 6 bases from V and 4 bases from J; junction bases left unmatched: 7. CDR3 length: 14 amino acids. Germline CDR1 and CDR2: MNHEY and SVGAGI. Per the original data handling: Estimation of nucleated cell counts was performed using reference gene primer amplification. Only in-frame clones appear in the TCRdb table, and some are missing; sequencing was by immunoSEQ multiplex PCR. The V and J calls and clone size come from that table; D and trimming were worked out from the DNA. Of about 490,000 clones in the sample, over 75% were seen once. The gene calls are TRBV6-5 and TRBJ1-1, with 8 bases fitting TRBD1. The sample taken for sequencing was peripheral blood. This receptor was taken from a human donor in a cohort sampled during active COVID-19. CDR3 DNA: TGTGCCAGCAGAATCACAGGGGGGGGCACTGAAGCTTTCTTT. It translates to CASRITGGGTEAFF.